This is a list of T cell receptor beta chains from one sample in a study of T-cell memory formation after mild COVID-19. TCRdb redid the calling of the 5' RACE reads with MiXCR, one entry per CDR3 protein. The sample has some 290,000 distinct CDR3 sequences, roughly 15% seen once. The sequenced sample consisted of PBMCs or a T cell subset sorted from them (not recorded which). These receptor sequences come from a man aged 18 to 35 who had mild COVID-19 (a few samples of this study predate the infection). Cell type and time point are not known. Each CDR3 is given with its conserved first and last residue. D genes are given only for firm matches. Size is stated for part of the rows, as once, few or many counts, or as a class when the clone is expanded.

J gene: TRBJ2-3; clone size: NA; D gene: NA; V gene: TRBV5-1; CDR3 DNA: TGCGCCAGCAGCCTGGCCGACCCCACACATACGCAGTATTTT; CDR3 protein: CASSLADPTHTQYF
J gene: TRBJ2-1; clone size: NA; D gene: TRBD2; V gene: TRBV19; CDR3 DNA: TGTGCCAGTAGTAGTCCGGGGGGGGCCTCGTATGAGCAGTTCTTC; CDR3 protein: CASSSPGGASYEQFF
J gene: TRBJ1-1; clone size: NA; D gene: TRBD1; V gene: TRBV6-6; CDR3 DNA: TGTGCCAGCATCCGGACAGGGGGCTTACCTGAAGCTTTCTTT; CDR3 protein: CASIRTGGLPEAFF
J gene: TRBJ2-5; clone size: NA; D gene: NA; V gene: TRBV6-2/TRBV6-3; CDR3 DNA: TGTGCCAGCAGTTGGGGTGGGGGGCCGAGCCAGTACTTC; CDR3 protein: CASSWGGGPSQYF
J gene: TRBJ2-2; clone size: NA; D gene: NA; V gene: TRBV14; CDR3 DNA: TGTGCCAGCAGCCAAGGGTTCAGTAACACCGGGGAGCTGTTTTTT; CDR3 protein: CASSQGFSNTGELFF
J gene: TRBJ2-1; clone size: many; D gene: TRBD1; V gene: TRBV29-1; CDR3 DNA: TGCAGCGTTGAAGGGGACAGGGACTACAATGAGCAGTTCTTC; CDR3 protein: CSVEGDRDYNEQFF
J gene: TRBJ2-7; clone size: NA; D gene: NA; V gene: TRBV7-2; CDR3 DNA: TGTGCCAGCACCCCCCGGGCAGGTTCTTACGAGCAGTACTTC; CDR3 protein: CASTPRAGSYEQYF
J gene: TRBJ2-5; clone size: many; D gene: TRBD1; V gene: TRBV29-1; CDR3 DNA: TGCAGCGTTTCCTCGGGACAGGGTTTTCAAGAGACCCAGTACTTC; CDR3 protein: CSVSSGQGFQETQYF
J gene: TRBJ2-4; clone size: NA; D gene: TRBD2; V gene: TRBV4-3; CDR3 DNA: TGCGCCAGCAGCCCAGGACTGGGGGGGTCCAAAAACATTCAGTACTTC; CDR3 protein: CASSPGLGGSKNIQYF
J gene: TRBJ1-3; clone size: NA; D gene: TRBD1; V gene: TRBV7-2; CDR3 DNA: TGTGCCAGCAGCCAGGCGGCGGGACAGGGGTCTGGAAACACCATATATTTT; CDR3 protein: CASSQAAGQGSGNTIYF
J gene: TRBJ2-3; clone size: few; D gene: NA; V gene: TRBV29-1; CDR3 DNA: TGCAGCGTTTACTCGGGGCAGTCAGATACGCAGTATTTT; CDR3 protein: CSVYSGQSDTQYF
J gene: TRBJ1-5; clone size: NA; D gene: NA; V gene: TRBV20-1; CDR3 DNA: TGCAGTGCTAACAGACCGGCCCGGGGGGGTAATCAGCCCCAGCATTTT; CDR3 protein: CSANRPARGGNQPQHF
J gene: TRBJ2-3; clone size: NA; D gene: NA; V gene: TRBV7-2; CDR3 DNA: TGTGCCAGCAGCTTAGGCGGGTATACCACAGATACGCAGTATTTT; CDR3 protein: CASSLGGYTTDTQYF
J gene: TRBJ1-1; clone size: NA; D gene: NA; V gene: TRBV25-1; CDR3 DNA: TGTGCCAGCAATGAGGACGGAGGCGACACTGAAGCTTTCTTT; CDR3 protein: CASNEDGGDTEAFF
J gene: TRBJ1-5; clone size: NA; D gene: NA; V gene: TRBV4-1; CDR3 DNA: TGCGCCAGCAGCCAACCTGGGCAGGGACGACAGCCCCAGCATTTT; CDR3 protein: CASSQPGQGRQPQHF
J gene: TRBJ2-1; clone size: many; D gene: NA; V gene: TRBV11-2; CDR3 DNA: TGTGCCAGCAGCGCTCAGTCGACAGCGGCAAAGAGTGAGCAGTTCTTC; CDR3 protein: CASSAQSTAAKSEQFF
J gene: TRBJ1-3; clone size: NA; D gene: NA; V gene: TRBV5-1; CDR3 DNA: TGCGCCAGCAGCTGGAGCGGGGAGACGTCTGGAAACACCATATATTTT; CDR3 protein: CASSWSGETSGNTIYF
J gene: TRBJ2-5; clone size: NA; D gene: TRBD2; V gene: TRBV5-6; CDR3 DNA: TGTGCCAGCAGAGTGGGGCTAGCGGGGCCAAGGGGAGAGACCCAGTACTTC; CDR3 protein: CASRVGLAGPRGETQYF
J gene: TRBJ2-3; clone size: NA; D gene: NA; V gene: TRBV29-1; CDR3 DNA: TGCAGCGTTTTAAGAAGGGCCCCTGTGGCAGATACGCAGTATTTT; CDR3 protein: CSVLRRAPVADTQYF
J gene: TRBJ1-5; clone size: NA; D gene: NA; V gene: TRBV6-5; CDR3 DNA: TGTGCCAGCAGTTTAGGAACCGGCCAGCCCCAGCATTTT; CDR3 protein: CASSLGTGQPQHF
J gene: TRBJ2-1; clone size: NA; D gene: TRBD2; V gene: TRBV10-3; CDR3 DNA: TGTGCCATCAGTGACCCGGGGACTAGCGGGGGGCTTGGTTATGAGCAGTTCTTC; CDR3 protein: CAISDPGTSGGLGYEQFF
J gene: TRBJ2-5; clone size: NA; D gene: TRBD1; V gene: TRBV24-1; CDR3 DNA: TGTGCCACCAGTGATGCGGACAGGAAAGAGACCCAGTACTTC; CDR3 protein: CATSDADRKETQYF
J gene: TRBJ2-4; clone size: NA; D gene: NA; V gene: TRBV29-1; CDR3 DNA: TGCAGCGTTGTAACGACAATAGCCAAAAACATTCAGTACTTC; CDR3 protein: CSVVTTIAKNIQYF
J gene: TRBJ2-3; clone size: NA; D gene: NA; V gene: TRBV25-1; CDR3 DNA: TGTGCCAGCAGTGACTGGGCAGGGAGCACAGATACGCAGTATTTT; CDR3 protein: CASSDWAGSTDTQYF
J gene: TRBJ2-7; clone size: few; D gene: TRBD1; V gene: TRBV20-1; CDR3 DNA: TGCAGTGCTAGAGATCAACTTAGGGGGCTCTACGAGCAGTACTTC; CDR3 protein: CSARDQLRGLYEQYF
J gene: TRBJ2-7; clone size: NA; D gene: NA; V gene: TRBV9; CDR3 DNA: TGTGCCAGCAGCGTAGGGGTCGCGTACGAGCAGTACTTC; CDR3 protein: CASSVGVAYEQYF
J gene: TRBJ2-1; clone size: few; D gene: NA; V gene: TRBV7-2; CDR3 DNA: TGTGCCAGCAGCACCATACAGAGCTCCTACAATGAGCAGTTCTTC; CDR3 protein: CASSTIQSSYNEQFF
J gene: TRBJ2-5; clone size: few; D gene: TRBD1; V gene: TRBV7-9; CDR3 DNA: TGTGCCAGCAGCCGAAGACAGGGGTACCAAGAGACCCAGTACTTC; CDR3 protein: CASSRRQGYQETQYF
J gene: TRBJ2-5; clone size: few; D gene: TRBD2; V gene: TRBV7-2; CDR3 DNA: TGTGCCAGCAGCTTAGAGTCCGGGAGGGGAGGGGTGACCCAGTACTTC; CDR3 protein: CASSLESGRGGVTQYF
J gene: TRBJ2-3; clone size: NA; D gene: NA; V gene: TRBV28; CDR3 DNA: TGTGCCAGCTATGGGGGGGCGGGCACAGATACGCAGTATTTT; CDR3 protein: CASYGGAGTDTQYF
J gene: TRBJ2-4; clone size: many; D gene: NA; V gene: TRBV20-1; CDR3 DNA: TGCAGTGTGGGCCGAGCCGTTGTAGCCAAAAACATTCAGTACTTC; CDR3 protein: CSVGRAVVAKNIQYF
J gene: TRBJ1-2; clone size: NA; D gene: TRBD1; V gene: TRBV6-1; CDR3 DNA: TGTGCCAGCAGTGAGGCCTCGGGACAGTTGGACTACACCTTC; CDR3 protein: CASSEASGQLDYTF
J gene: TRBJ2-5; clone size: NA; D gene: NA; V gene: TRBV15; CDR3 DNA: TGTGCCACCAGTGCGCCGAAAGCCAGGGAGACCCAGTACTTC; CDR3 protein: CATSAPKARETQYF
J gene: TRBJ2-1; clone size: few; D gene: TRBD1; V gene: TRBV7-8; CDR3 DNA: TGTGCCAGCAGCTTAGGGCAGGGGGCTACTGAGCAGTTCTTC; CDR3 protein: CASSLGQGATEQFF
J gene: TRBJ2-5; clone size: NA; D gene: NA; V gene: TRBV5-4; CDR3 DNA: TGTGCCAGCAGCTTGGAAGCAGTATTCGGGCCGGAGACCCAGTACTTC; CDR3 protein: CASSLEAVFGPETQYF
J gene: TRBJ1-1; clone size: few; D gene: NA; V gene: TRBV6-5; CDR3 DNA: TGTGCCAGCAGAAGCGGGCGTTATTGGGGGAGCACTGAAGCTTTCTTT; CDR3 protein: CASRSGRYWGSTEAFF
J gene: TRBJ2-1; clone size: NA; D gene: NA; V gene: TRBV12-3/TRBV12-4; CDR3 DNA: TGTGCCAGCAGGCGAGAGTTGGATGAGCAGTTCTTC; CDR3 protein: CASRRELDEQFF
J gene: TRBJ1-1; clone size: few; D gene: TRBD1; V gene: TRBV7-9; CDR3 DNA: TGTGCCAGCAGCTTAACAGGGGGCGGAAACACTGAAGCTTTCTTT; CDR3 protein: CASSLTGGGNTEAFF
J gene: TRBJ2-7; clone size: many; D gene: NA; V gene: TRBV7-2; CDR3 DNA: TGTGCCAGCAGAGGTCGGGCACCCTACGAGCAGTACTTC; CDR3 protein: CASRGRAPYEQYF
J gene: TRBJ2-7; clone size: many; D gene: NA; V gene: TRBV4-2; CDR3 DNA: TGTGCCAGCAGCCCAACCTCCTACGAGCAGTACTTC; CDR3 protein: CASSPTSYEQYF
J gene: TRBJ1-1; clone size: few; D gene: NA; V gene: TRBV6-1; CDR3 DNA: TGTGCCAGCAGTGAACTGTGGAACACTGAAGCTTTCTTT; CDR3 protein: CASSELWNTEAFF
J gene: TRBJ1-6; clone size: few; D gene: NA; V gene: TRBV3-1; CDR3 DNA: TGTGCCAGCAGCCAAGAACTGGCAAATTCACCCCTCCACTTT; CDR3 protein: CASSQELANSPLHF
J gene: TRBJ1-2; clone size: NA; D gene: NA; V gene: TRBV6-2/TRBV6-3; CDR3 DNA: TGTGCCAGCAGTTACTCGGGGGTTCCCCGAGTGGTGGACTATGGCTACACCTTC; CDR3 protein: CASSYSGVPRVVDYGYTF
J gene: TRBJ2-5; clone size: few; D gene: TRBD2; V gene: TRBV4-1; CDR3 DNA: TGCGCCAGCAGCCACCCCGGGAGGACCAACCAAGAGACCCAGTACTTC; CDR3 protein: CASSHPGRTNQETQYF
J gene: TRBJ1-6; clone size: few; D gene: TRBD1; V gene: TRBV5-4; CDR3 DNA: TGTGCCAGCAGCTTGGCCCTTTCGGGACAGACGACTTCCACCCTCCACTTT; CDR3 protein: CASSLALSGQTTSTLHF
J gene: TRBJ1-1; clone size: NA; D gene: NA; V gene: TRBV12-3/TRBV12-4; CDR3 DNA: TGTGCCAGCAGTGGGACACCCTCGGGAGAAGCTTTCTTT; CDR3 protein: CASSGTPSGEAFF
J gene: TRBJ2-3; clone size: few; D gene: NA; V gene: TRBV7-3; CDR3 DNA: TGTGCCAGCCGTCGGGGCGGACCTGGCACAGATACGCAGTATTTT; CDR3 protein: CASRRGGPGTDTQYF
J gene: TRBJ2-3; clone size: once; D gene: NA; V gene: TRBV29-1; CDR3 DNA: TGCAGCGTTGATCATCGGACAGCCCCCACAGATACGCAGTATTTT; CDR3 protein: CSVDHRTAPTDTQYF
J gene: TRBJ2-2; clone size: many; D gene: NA; V gene: TRBV5-1; CDR3 DNA: TGCGCCAGCAGCTCTGGGGCCAACACCGGGGAGCTGTTTTTT; CDR3 protein: CASSSGANTGELFF
J gene: TRBJ2-5; clone size: few; D gene: TRBD2; V gene: TRBV5-1; CDR3 DNA: TGCGCCAGCAGCCCGCGACGGACGGGGGGGCAAGAGACCCAGTACTTC; CDR3 protein: CASSPRRTGGQETQYF